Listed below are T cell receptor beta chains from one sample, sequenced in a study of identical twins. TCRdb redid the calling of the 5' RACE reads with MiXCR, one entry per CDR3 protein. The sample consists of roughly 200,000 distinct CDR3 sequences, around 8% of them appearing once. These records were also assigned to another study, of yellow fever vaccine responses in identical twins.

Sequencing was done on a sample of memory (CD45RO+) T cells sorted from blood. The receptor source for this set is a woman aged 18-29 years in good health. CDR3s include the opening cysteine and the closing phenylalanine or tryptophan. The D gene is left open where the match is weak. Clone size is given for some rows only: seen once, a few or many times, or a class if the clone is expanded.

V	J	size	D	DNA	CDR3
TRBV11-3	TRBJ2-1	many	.	TGTGCCAGCAGCCCCAACTCCGGACAGAGAGAGCAGTTCTTC	CASSPNSGQREQFF
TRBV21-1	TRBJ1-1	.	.	TGTGCCAGCAGCAAAGGGGACCGATTTCTCAACTTCACTGAAGCTTTCTTT	CASSKGDRFLNFTEAFF
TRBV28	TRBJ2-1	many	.	TGTGCCAGCAGACTTAGCTCCAATGAGCAGTTCTTC	CASRLSSNEQFF
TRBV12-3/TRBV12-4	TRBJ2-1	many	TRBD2	TGTGCCAGCGGAAATTCGGGGGGGCTCATGAGAAATGAGCAGTTCTTC	CASGNSGGLMRNEQFF
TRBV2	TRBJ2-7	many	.	TGTGCCAGCTACTTTACAGCGGCGGGCTACGAGCAGTACTTC	CASYFTAAGYEQYF
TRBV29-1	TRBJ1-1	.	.	TGCAGCGTTGTACGGGCGTCGGCAGCTTTCTTT	CSVVRASAAFF
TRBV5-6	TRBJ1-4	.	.	TGTGCCAGCAGCTTGGTAAAAGGGGCGGGTGAAAAACTGTTTTTT	CASSLVKGAGEKLFF
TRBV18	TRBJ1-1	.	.	TGTGCCAGCTCACCAAATCCCGGGGAGGCGGGAGCTTTCTTT	CASSPNPGEAGAFF
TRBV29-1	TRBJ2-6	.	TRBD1	TGCAGCGTCCATCAGGGGGCTCCTGGGACCAACGTCCTGACTTTC	CSVHQGAPGTNVLTF
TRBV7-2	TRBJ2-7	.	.	TGTGCCAGCAGCCCTCCCCTGACTCTCTACGAGCAGTACTTC	CASSPPLTLYEQYF
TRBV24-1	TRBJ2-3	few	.	TGTGCCACCAGTGATTTCCTCGGGGGGCGGACAGATACGCAGTATTTT	CATSDFLGGRTDTQYF
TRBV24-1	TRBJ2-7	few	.	TGTGCCACCAGTGACCCCGGAAAGGGCGGTGAGCAGTACTTC	CATSDPGKGGEQYF
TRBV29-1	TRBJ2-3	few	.	TGCAGCGTTGCTGGATTGGGGGGGCCCGGCACAGATACGCAGTATTTT	CSVAGLGGPGTDTQYF
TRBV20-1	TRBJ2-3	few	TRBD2	TGCAGTGCTAGAGGTCTGCTGGGGACTAGCGAGCCGACAGATACGCAGTATTTT	CSARGLLGTSEPTDTQYF
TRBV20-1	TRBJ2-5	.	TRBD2	TGCAGTGCTAGGGGGGGGGAGACCCAAGAGACCCAGTACTTC	CSARGGETQETQYF
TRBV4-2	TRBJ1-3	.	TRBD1	TGTGCCAGCAGCCAAGACAGTGGTTCGGACAGGGGGCCTGGAAACACCATATATTTT	CASSQDSGSDRGPGNTIYF
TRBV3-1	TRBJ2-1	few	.	TGTGCCAGCGGGGATATAGCGTACTACAATGAGCAGTTCTTC	CASGDIAYYNEQFF
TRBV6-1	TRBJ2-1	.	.	TGTGCCAGCACTGGCAGGGGAAGGTACAATGAGCAGTTCTTC	CASTGRGRYNEQFF
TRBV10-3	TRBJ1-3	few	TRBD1	TGTGCCATCAGACCGGGACAGGCCTCTGGAAACACCATATATTTT	CAIRPGQASGNTIYF
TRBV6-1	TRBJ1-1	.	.	TGTGCCAGCTGCTCCGGGACACTTTGTGAAGCTTTCTTT	CASCSGTLCEAFF
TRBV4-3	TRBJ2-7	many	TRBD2	TGCGCCAGCAGCCAAGATGTTCCGGGCGGGAGTGGTACCGAGCAGTACTTC	CASSQDVPGGSGTEQYF
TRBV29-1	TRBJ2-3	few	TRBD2	TGCAGCGTTGGGGGAGGGGCCTCCACAGATACGCAGTATTTT	CSVGGGASTDTQYF
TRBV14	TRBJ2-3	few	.	TGTGCCAGCAGCCAAGAAGTCAAAGGCGGCTTCGGAGGTACGCAGTATTTT	CASSQEVKGGFGGTQYF
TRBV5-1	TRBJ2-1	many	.	TGCGCCAGCAGCTTTTACAGCCTCAATGAGCAGTTCTTC	CASSFYSLNEQFF
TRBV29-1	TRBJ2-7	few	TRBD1	TGCAGCGCACGGACAGGACCCCTGGCCTACGAGCAGCACTTC	CSARTGPLAYEQHF
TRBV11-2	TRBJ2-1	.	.	TGTGCCAGCAGCTCCGGACTCGACTACAATGAGCAGTTCTTC	CASSSGLDYNEQFF
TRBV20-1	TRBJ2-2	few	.	TGCAGTGCACGAGAAGGGACTCGAGACACCGGGGAGCTGTTTTTT	CSAREGTRDTGELFF
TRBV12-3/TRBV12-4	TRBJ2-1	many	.	TGTGCCAGCAGTATCAGAGAATACAATGAGCAGTTCTTC	CASSIREYNEQFF
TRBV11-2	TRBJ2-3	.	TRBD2	TGTGCCAGCAGCCAAACTAGCGGGGGAACCACAGATACGCAGTATTTT	CASSQTSGGTTDTQYF
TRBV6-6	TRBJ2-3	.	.	TGTGCCAGCAATGACAGAACCACAGATACGCAGTATTTT	CASNDRTTDTQYF
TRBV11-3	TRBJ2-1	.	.	TGTGCCAGCAGCTTACAACTAGCTGCTGAGCAGTTCTTC	CASSLQLAAEQFF
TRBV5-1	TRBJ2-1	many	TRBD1	TGCGCCAGCAGCCGGGACAGGGACTACAATGAGCAGTTCTTC	CASSRDRDYNEQFF
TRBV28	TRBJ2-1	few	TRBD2	TGTGCCAGCAGTATGCTGGGTTGGGATAGCGGGACCTCCTACAATGAGCAGTTCTTC	CASSMLGWDSGTSYNEQFF
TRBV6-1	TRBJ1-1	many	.	TGTGCCAGCAGCGGTGGTCGGCCGAACACTGAAGCTTTCTTT	CASSGGRPNTEAFF
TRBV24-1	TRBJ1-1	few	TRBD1	TGTGCCACCAGTGATGGGACAGTTGAAGCTTTCTTT	CATSDGTVEAFF
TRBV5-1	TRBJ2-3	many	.	TGCGCCAGCAGCTTGGGCGGGGAAGGGACAGATACGCAGTATTTT	CASSLGGEGTDTQYF
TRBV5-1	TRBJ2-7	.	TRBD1	TGCGCCAGCAATCCGGGACAGGGGCGGGAGCAGTACTTC	CASNPGQGREQYF
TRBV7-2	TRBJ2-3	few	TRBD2	TGTGCCAGCAGCCTTAGCGGGAGAGTAAGAGATACGCAGTATTTT	CASSLSGRVRDTQYF
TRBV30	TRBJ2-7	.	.	TGTGCCTGGAGTCTCCTCATCACTGGCGAGCAGTACTTC	CAWSLLITGEQYF
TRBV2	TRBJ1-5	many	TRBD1	TGTGCCAGCAGTGGAGGACAGGGTGGCAATCAGCCCCAGCATTTT	CASSGGQGGNQPQHF
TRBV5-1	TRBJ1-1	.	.	TGCGCCAGCAGCTTGGTCCCCATGAACACTGAAGCTTTCTTT	CASSLVPMNTEAFF
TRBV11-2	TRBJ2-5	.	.	TGTGCCAGCAGCGTCGGAGGGACAGCCAAAGAGACCCAGTACTTC	CASSVGGTAKETQYF
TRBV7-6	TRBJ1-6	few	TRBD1	TGTGCCAGCAGCATTGGACAGGGGGGTAATTCACCCCTCCACTTT	CASSIGQGGNSPLHF
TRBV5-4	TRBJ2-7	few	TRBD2	TGTGCCAGCGGACTAGCGGGAGGACCCGAGCAGTACTTC	CASGLAGGPEQYF
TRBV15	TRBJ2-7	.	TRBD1	TGTGCCACCAGCAGTTTTACGGGACAGAGCTCCTACGAGCAGTACTTC	CATSSFTGQSSYEQYF
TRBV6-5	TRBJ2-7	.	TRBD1	TGTGCCAGCAGTTCTCGTGTGGGACAGGACAGACGAGGCGAGCAGTACTTC	CASSSRVGQDRRGEQYF
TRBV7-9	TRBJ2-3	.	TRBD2	TGTGCCAGCGCTCGGGGTAGCGGGGGCTATTTTACGCAGTATTTT	CASARGSGGYFTQYF
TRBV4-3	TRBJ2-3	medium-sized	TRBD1	TGCGCCAGCGGGACAGGGGGCGGCACAGATACGCAGTATTTT	CASGTGGGTDTQYF
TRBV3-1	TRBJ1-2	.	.	TGTGCCAGCAGCCAAGATCTTGGGGGGGGCTACACCTTC	CASSQDLGGGYTF
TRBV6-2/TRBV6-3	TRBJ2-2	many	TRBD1	TGTGCCAGCAGTGTGGACAGGGGCTATACCGGGGAGCTGTTTTTT	CASSVDRGYTGELFF
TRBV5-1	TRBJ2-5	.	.	TGCGCCAGCAGCTTGGGGACTAAAAACCAAGAGACCCAGTACTTC	CASSLGTKNQETQYF
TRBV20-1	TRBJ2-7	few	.	TGCAGTGCTGCCTCCGGGACACAAGCCTACGAGCAGTACTTC	CSAASGTQAYEQYF
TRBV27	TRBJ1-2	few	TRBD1	TGTGCCAGCAGGGGGGACAGGAGGACCTATGGCTACACCTTC	CASRGDRRTYGYTF
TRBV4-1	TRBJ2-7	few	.	TGCGCCAGCAGCCAAGATTGGGGGTCAGGGAATTTTGGATACGAGCAGTACTTC	CASSQDWGSGNFGYEQYF